The T cell receptor beta chain described here comes from a study of cytomegalovirus exposure and HLA in healthy donors. To note about this clone: Its matching antigen is unknown.

V lost 2 bases and J lost 1, with 9 bases in between. Germline values: CDR1 MNHEY, CDR2 SMNVEV (reference sequence). The CDR3 extends over 15 amino acids. The PCR employed 60 Vbeta primers together with 13 Jbeta primers. Profiling relied on immunoSEQ multiplex PCR, and the TCRdb table lists in-frame clones only, not all of them. The sample shows 85,000 to 100,000 clones, around 86% of them seen only once. Study-wide results and caveats: In an earlier analysis, about 87% or about 30%: the productive usage of most TCR beta V segments.

The sequence was obtained from a man aged 30-40 years in good health and CMV-seropositive. The chain has TRBV27 and TRBJ2-1, with D tentatively TRBD2 (5 bases). Sample: PBMCs. In nucleotides, the CDR3 is TGTGCCAGCAGTTTAGGTCGGGGTTCCTACAATGAGCAGTTCTTC. Protein sequence: CASSLGRGSYNEQFF.